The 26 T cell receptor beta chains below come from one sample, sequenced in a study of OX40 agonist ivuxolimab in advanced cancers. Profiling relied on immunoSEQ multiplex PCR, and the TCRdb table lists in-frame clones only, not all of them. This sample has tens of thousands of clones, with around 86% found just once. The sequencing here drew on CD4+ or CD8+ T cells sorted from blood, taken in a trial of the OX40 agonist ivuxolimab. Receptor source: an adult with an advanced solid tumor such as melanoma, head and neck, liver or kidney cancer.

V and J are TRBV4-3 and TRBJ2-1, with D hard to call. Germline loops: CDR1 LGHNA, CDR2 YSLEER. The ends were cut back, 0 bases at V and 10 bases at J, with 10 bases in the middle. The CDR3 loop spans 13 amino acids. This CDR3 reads CASSQDWGSEQFF. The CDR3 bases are TGCGCCAGCAGCCAAGATTGGGGTAGCGAGCAGTTCTTC.

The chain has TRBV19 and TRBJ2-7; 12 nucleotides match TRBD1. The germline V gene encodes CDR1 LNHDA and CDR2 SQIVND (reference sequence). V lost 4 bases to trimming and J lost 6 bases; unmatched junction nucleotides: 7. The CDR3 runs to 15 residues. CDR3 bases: TGTGCCAGTAGTAGCCCGGGACAGGGGGCGGGCGAGCAGTACTTC. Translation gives CASSSPGQGAGEQYF.

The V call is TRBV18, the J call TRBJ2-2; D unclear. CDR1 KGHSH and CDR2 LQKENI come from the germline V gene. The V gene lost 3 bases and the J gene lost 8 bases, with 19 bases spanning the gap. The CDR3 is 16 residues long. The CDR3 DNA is TGTGCCAGCTCACCTGACCTGGATCCGTTGTCGGGGGAGCTGTTTTTT. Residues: CASSPDLDPLSGELFF.

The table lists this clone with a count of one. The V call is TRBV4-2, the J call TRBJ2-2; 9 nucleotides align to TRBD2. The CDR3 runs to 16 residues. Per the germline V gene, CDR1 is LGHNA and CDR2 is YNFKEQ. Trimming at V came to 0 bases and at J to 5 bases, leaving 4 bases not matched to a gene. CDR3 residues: CASSQEAGGVTGELFF. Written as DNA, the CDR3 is TGTGCCAGCAGCCAAGAGGCGGGAGGGGTGACCGGGGAGCTGTTTTTT.

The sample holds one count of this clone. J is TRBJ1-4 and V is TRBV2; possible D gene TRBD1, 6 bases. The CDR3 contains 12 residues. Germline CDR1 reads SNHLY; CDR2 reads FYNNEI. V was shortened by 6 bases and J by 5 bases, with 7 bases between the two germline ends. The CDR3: CASRQGNEKLFF. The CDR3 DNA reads TGTGCCAGCAGACAGGGCAATGAAAAACTGTTTTTT.

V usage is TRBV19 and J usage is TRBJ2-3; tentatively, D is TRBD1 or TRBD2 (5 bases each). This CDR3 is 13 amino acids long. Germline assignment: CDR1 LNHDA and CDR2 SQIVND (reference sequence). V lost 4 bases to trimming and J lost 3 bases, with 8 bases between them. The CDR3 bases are TGTGCCAGTAGTACGGGGCTTACAGATACGCAGTATTTT. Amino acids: CASSTGLTDTQYF.

The CDR3 loop reads CASSRDSEETQYF. CDR3 nucleotides: TGTGCCAGCAGCCGGGACAGTGAAGAGACCCAGTACTTC. The chain uses TRBV11-3 and TRBJ2-5, with TRBD1 identical over 7 bases. Trimming at V came to 5 bases and at J to 3 bases, leaving 3 bases not matched to a gene. Per the germline V gene, CDR1 is SGHNT and CDR2 is YENEEA. The CDR3 loop spans 13 amino acids. Drawing the rest from reference TRBV11-3 and TRBJ2-5, the complete variable domain is EAGVVQSPRYKIIEKKQPVAFWCNPISGHNTLYWYLQNLGQGPELLIRYENEEAVDDSQLPKDRFSAERLKGVDSTLKIQPAELGDSAVYLCASSRDSEETQYFGPGTRLLVL.

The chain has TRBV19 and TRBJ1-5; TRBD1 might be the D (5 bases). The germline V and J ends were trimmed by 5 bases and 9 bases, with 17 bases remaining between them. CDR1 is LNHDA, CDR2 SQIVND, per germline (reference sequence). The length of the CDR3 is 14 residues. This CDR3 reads CASSRGRDGSPQHF. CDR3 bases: TGTGCCAGTAGTCGGGGGAGGGATGGCTCGCCCCAGCATTTT.

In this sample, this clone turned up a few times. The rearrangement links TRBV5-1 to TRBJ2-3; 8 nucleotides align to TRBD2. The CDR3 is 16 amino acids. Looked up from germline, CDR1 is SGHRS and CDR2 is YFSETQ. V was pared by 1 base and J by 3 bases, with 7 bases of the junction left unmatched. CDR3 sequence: CASSLPGTRVTDTQYF. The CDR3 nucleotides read TGCGCCAGCAGCTTGCCAGGGACTAGGGTAACAGATACGCAGTATTTT.

This chain's CDR3 is CASSAASGRATYTGELFF. The CDR3 DNA is TGTGCCAGCAGTGCGGCTAGCGGGAGGGCTACGTACACCGGGGAGCTGTTTTTT. This chain uses TRBV25-1 with TRBJ2-2; TRBD2 matches 12 bases. The germline gives CDR1 MGHDK, CDR2 SYGVNS. Trimming took 4 bases from V and 3 from J; bases not matched to a gene: 9. The CDR3 sequence is 18 residues long. Looking up the rest from reference TRBV25-1 and TRBJ2-2 gives the full variable domain: EADIYQTPRYLVIGTGKKITLECSQTMGHDKMYWYQQDPGMELHLIHYSYGVNSTEKGDLSSESTVSRIRTEHFPLTLESARPSHTSQYLCASSAASGRATYTGELFFGEGSRLTVL.

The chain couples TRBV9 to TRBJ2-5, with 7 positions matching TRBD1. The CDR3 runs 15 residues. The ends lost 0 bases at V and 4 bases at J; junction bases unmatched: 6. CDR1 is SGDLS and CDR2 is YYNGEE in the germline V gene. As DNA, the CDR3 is TGTGCCAGCAGCGTAGTTGGGACAGAGTTAGAGACCCAGTACTTC. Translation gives CASSVVGTELETQYF.

The CDR3 loop reads CASSYSRGYEQYV. The DNA for the CDR3 is TGTGCCAGCAGTTACTCGAGGGGCTACGAGCAGTACGTC. The rearrangement joins TRBV6-6 to TRBJ2-7; either TRBD1 or TRBD2 may supply D (5 bases each). V shed 0 bases and J shed 3 bases, with 6 bases lying between them. The CDR3 totals 13 residues. From germline, CDR1 is MNHNY and CDR2 SVGAGI (reference sequence).

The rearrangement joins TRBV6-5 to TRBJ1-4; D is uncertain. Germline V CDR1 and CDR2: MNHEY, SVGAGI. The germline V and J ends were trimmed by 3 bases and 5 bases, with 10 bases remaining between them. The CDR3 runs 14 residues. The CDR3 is CASSYDRVNEKLFF. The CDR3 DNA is TGTGCCAGCAGTTATGATAGGGTAAATGAAAAACTGTTTTTT.

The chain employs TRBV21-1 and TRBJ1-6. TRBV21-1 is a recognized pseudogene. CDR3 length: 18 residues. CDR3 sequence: CARPLRCYRSSYNSPLHF. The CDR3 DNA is TGTGCCAGACCCCTGAGGTGTTACCGCAGCTCCTATAATTCACCCCTCCACTTT.

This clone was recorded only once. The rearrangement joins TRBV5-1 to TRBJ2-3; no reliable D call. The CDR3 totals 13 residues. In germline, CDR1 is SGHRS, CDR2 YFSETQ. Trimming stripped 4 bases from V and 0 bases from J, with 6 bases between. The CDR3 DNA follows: TGCGCCAGCAGCGACCTAAGCACAGATACGCAGTATTTT. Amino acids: CASSDLSTDTQYF.

CDR3 DNA sequence: TGTGCCAGCAGATATTTGGGGCAGCCCAATGAAAAACTGTTTTTT. Its translation is CASRYLGQPNEKLFF. The chain uses TRBV6-6 and TRBJ1-4, with a tentative D call TRBD1 (5 bases). The ends were cut back, 6 bases at V and 5 bases at J, with 16 bases in the middle. This CDR3 comprises 15 residues. Germline V gene data show CDR1 as MNHNY and CDR2 as SVGAGI (reference sequence).

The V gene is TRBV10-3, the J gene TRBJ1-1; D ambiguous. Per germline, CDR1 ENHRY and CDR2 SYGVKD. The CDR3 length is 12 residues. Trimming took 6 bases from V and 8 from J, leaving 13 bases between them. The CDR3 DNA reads TGTGCCATCAGAGACCGGGCCTCGGAAGCTTTCTTT. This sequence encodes CAIRDRASEAFF.

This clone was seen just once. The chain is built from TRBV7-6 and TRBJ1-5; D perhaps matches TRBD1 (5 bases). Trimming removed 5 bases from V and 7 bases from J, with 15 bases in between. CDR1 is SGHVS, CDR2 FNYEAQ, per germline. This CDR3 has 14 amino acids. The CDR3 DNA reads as TGTGCCAGCAGCGGCGGGGGTCCCCGACAGCCCCAGCATTTT. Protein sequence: CASSGGGPRQPQHF.

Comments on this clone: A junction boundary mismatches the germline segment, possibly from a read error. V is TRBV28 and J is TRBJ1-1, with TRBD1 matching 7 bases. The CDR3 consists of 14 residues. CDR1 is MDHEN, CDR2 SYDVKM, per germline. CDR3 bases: TGTGCCAGCGGTTCGACAGGGTGGAACGCTGAAGCTTTCTTT. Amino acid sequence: CASGSTGWNAEAFF.

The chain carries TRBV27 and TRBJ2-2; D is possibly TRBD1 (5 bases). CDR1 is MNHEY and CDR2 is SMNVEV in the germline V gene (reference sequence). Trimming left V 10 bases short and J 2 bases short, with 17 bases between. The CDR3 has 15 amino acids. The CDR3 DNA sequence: TGTGCCACAAAAAATCAGGGCGCTAACACCGGGGAGCTGTTTTTT. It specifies CATKNQGANTGELFF.

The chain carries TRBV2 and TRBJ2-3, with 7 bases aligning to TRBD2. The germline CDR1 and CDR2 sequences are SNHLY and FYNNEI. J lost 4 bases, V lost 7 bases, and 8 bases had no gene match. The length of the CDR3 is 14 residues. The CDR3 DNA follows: TGTGCCAGCACCCTCGAGGGGAGGGCAGATACGCAGTATTTT. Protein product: CASTLEGRADTQYF.

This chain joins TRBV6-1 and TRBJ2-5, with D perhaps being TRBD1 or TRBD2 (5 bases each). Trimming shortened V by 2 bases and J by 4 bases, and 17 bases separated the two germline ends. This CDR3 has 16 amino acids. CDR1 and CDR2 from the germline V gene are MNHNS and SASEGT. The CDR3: CASSERAGSALETQYF. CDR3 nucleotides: TGTGCCAGCAGTGAACGCGCAGGGAGTGCGCTAGAGACCCAGTACTTC.

The CDR3 DNA is TGTGCCAGCAGTGATCCTGGACTAGCTGCTCGCCTAGCCAAAAACATTCAGTACTTC. Its protein is CASSDPGLAARLAKNIQYF. The chain employs TRBV2 and TRBJ2-4; 8 nucleotides line up with TRBD2. Trimming removed 3 bases from V and 0 bases from J; junction bases left unmatched: 13. The V gene's germline CDR1 is SNHLY and CDR2 FYNNEI. The CDR3 has 19 residues.

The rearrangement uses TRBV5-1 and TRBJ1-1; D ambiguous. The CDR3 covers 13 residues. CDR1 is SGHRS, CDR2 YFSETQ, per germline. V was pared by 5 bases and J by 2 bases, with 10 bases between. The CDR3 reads CASRNSPNTEAFF. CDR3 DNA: TGCGCCAGCAGAAACAGCCCTAACACTGAAGCTTTCTTT.

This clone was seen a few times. CDR3 coding DNA: TGCGCCAGCAGCCAAGGGACGGGGATGTCACAGAGCACTGAAGCTTTCTTT. It yields the protein CASSQGTGMSQSTEAFF. The rearrangement joins TRBV4-1 to TRBJ1-1; D unresolved. This CDR3 has 17 amino acids. Germline V gene data show CDR1 as MGHRA and CDR2 as YSYEKL. Trimming shortened V by 1 base and J by 4 bases, and 19 bases separated the two germline ends.

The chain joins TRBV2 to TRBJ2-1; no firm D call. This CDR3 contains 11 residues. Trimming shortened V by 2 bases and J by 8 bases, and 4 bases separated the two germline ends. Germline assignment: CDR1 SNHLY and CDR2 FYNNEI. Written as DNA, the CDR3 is TGTGCCAGCAGTGAAAAGCATGAGCAGTTCTTC. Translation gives CASSEKHEQFF.